This T cell receptor beta chain emerged from a study of graft-versus-host responses after intestinal transplantation. At the level of the study: For approximately three years after anti-thymocyte globulin induction, all recipients took tacrolimus and steroids.

There are 16 residues in the CDR3. Germline CDR1 is SGHKS and CDR2 is YYEKEE (reference sequence). Trimming took 0 bases from V and 7 from J; bases not matched to a gene: 9. With respect to this clone: Its specificity is not known.

Produced via immunoSEQ multiplex PCR; TCRdb's table is partial and in-frame only. The profile shows roughly 100,000 clones, over 75% of them singletons. Sequencing was performed on unstimulated CD4+ T cells sorted from spleen or lymph node cells, taken before intestinal transplant. The receptor's source is a human donor who received an intestinal transplant. J is TRBJ2-3 and V is TRBV5-5, with 9 positions matching TRBD1. CDR3 DNA sequence: TGTGCCAGCAGCTTGGCGCCGGGACAGGGAGGCCATACGCAGTATTTT. Translating gives CASSLAPGQGGHTQYF.